This T cell receptor beta chain was recovered during a study of shared clonotypes between healthy human individuals. Between the trimmed V and J ends, which lost 4 bases and 3 bases, there was a span of 11 bases. This CDR3 is 13 amino acids long. Germline CDR1 reads SGHKS; CDR2 reads YYEKEE (reference sequence). CD8 cells regarded as naive lacked CD45RO, were positively chosen for CCR7, and omitted terminally differentiated effector memory CD45RA+ cells. Findings and caveats of the study: Sample collection involved blood only; tissue repertoires are likely different. Larger richness was generally estimated for naive than memory subsets.

The test was conducted at deep level. Template for every sorted-subset replicate PCR totaled about 200 ng DNA, 25,000 to 35,000 T cell genomes. Profiling relied on immunoSEQ multiplex PCR, and the TCRdb table lists in-frame clones only, not all of them. In the table there are fewer than 1 million clones, roughly 96% of which are singletons. As for this clone: The antigen is undetermined.

The J gene is TRBJ2-7, the V gene TRBV5-5; D uncertain. The sample consisted of naive CD8+ T cells sorted from blood. The sequence was obtained from a man aged 30 to 39 in good health. The CDR3 sequence: CASSPPPSYEQYF. CDR3 in DNA: TGTGCCAGCAGCCCCCCGCCTAGCTACGAGCAGTACTTC.